This T cell receptor (beta chain) appears in the sequencing data of a study of identifying expanded T cells in peripheral blood (dated by TCRdb to 2018 to 2020). Context from the whole study: Four technical replicates, made by sequencing separate aliquots from the same pool of genomic DNA, were compared pairwise. General findings and caveats noted by the study authors: Between technical replicates the binomial model flagged 0.9 to 1.5 differentially abundant clones, whereas over roughly two weeks the binomial model flagged about 15 and over approximately four weeks approximately 20. Across all healthy-donor time intervals, the beta-binomial model significantly lowered both the number of clones called differentially abundant and the false-positive rate. Variance in clone template counts between roughly 2-week samples significantly increased with total template count across all healthy donors. It was expected by the authors that biological variance in healthy repertoires might increase further over much longer intervals, such as months to years.

This clone was recorded at least ten times. What antigen it recognizes has not been identified. Per-nucleotide qualities are absent, and no much larger clonotype sits a single base away. This same CDR3 is encoded by further DNA sequences in the sample. During the collection period, no immune events, such as infections, were documented for the healthy donors. Time-dependent variance in a beta-binomial model of T-cell clone differential abundance was calibrated using healthy-donor blood repertoires as a training cohort. The training cohort comprised about ten healthy donors, 3 female and 7 male. Donor ages ranged from about 25 to 70 years, with an average of roughly 40 years. Whole blood, obtained from a commercial supplier, was collected from each healthy donor at three time points spaced approximately two weeks apart. For immunosequencing, genomic DNA was extracted from unsorted whole blood. From the cysteine through the phenylalanine, the CDR3 covers 13 amino acids. The entry retains the CDR3 DNA only, 39 bases that are in frame from base 1. Sequences SGHVS (CDR1) and FQNEAQ (CDR2) are obtained from the germline V gene. The junction shows trimming of 5 bases on V and 4 bases on J, and the gene matches do not reach 3 bases of it.

TCRbeta CDR3 regions were profiled with the immunoSEQ Assay using bias-controlled multiplex PCR amplification of genomic DNA. The authors' analysis ran thus. To quantify the absolute abundance of each unique TCRbeta CDR3 region, the sequences were collapsed and filtered. Differential abundance was tested with two models: a binomial (Fisher-equivalent) model and a beta-binomial model that adds time-dependent variance fitted from healthy donors. Clones with fewer than 5 combined templates were removed, and differential abundance was called for clones with a Benjamini-Hochberg FDR below 0.01. The form v = (b*log(k)+a)^2 was used to model beta-binomial variance as a function of total template count across the two samples. Entries here come from immuneACCESS through TCRdb and include only in-frame sequences with V and J called. Some clones fail to appear in such tables; in the studies checked, an unresolved V gene covers under half of the shortfall, and the cause of the remainder is unknown. V, J and clone size are taken as reported in that table, and D and trimming were inferred from the DNA itself. Within this sample are some 81,000 clones, with just under 85% of them counted one time only. The ten most abundant clones make up around 18% of the sample.

The TCR was taken from a person aged 18-69 years in good health. The receptor chain draws on TRBV7-8 and TRBJ1-2, with TRBD1 identical over 8 junction bases. The sequenced sample consisted of blood. The DNA sequence follows: TGTGCCAGCAGCCCTACAGGGGGCTATGGCTACACCTTC. Protein translation: CASSPTGGYGYTF.